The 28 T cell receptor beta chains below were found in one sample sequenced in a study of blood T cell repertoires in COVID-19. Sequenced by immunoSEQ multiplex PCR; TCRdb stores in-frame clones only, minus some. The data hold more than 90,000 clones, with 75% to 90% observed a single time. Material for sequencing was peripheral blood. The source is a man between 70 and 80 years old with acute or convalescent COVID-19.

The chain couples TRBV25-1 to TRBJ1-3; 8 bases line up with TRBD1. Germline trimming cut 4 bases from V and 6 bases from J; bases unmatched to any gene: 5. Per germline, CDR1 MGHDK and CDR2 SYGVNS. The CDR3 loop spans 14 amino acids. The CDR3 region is CASSATGVKNTIYF. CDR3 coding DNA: TGTGCCAGCAGTGCGACAGGGGTGAAAAACACCATATATTTT.

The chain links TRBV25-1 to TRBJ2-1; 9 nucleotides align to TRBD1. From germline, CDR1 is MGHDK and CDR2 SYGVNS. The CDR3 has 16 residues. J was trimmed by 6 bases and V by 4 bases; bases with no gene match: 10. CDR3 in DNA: TGTGCCAGCAGTGCCTCCGGGACAGGGTTCGGCAATGAGCAGTTCTTC. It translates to CASSASGTGFGNEQFF.

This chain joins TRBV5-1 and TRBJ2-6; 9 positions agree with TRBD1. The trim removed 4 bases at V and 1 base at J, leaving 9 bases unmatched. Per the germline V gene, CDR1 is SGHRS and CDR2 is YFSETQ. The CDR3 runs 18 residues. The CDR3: CASSRGQGVESGANVLTF. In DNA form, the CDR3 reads TGCGCCAGCAGCAGGGGACAGGGTGTGGAATCTGGGGCCAACGTCCTGACTTTC.

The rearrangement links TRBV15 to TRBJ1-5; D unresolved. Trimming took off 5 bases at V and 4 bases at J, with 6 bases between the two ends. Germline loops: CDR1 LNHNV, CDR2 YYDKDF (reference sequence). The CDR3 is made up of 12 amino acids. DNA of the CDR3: TGTGCCACCAGCCCCAATAATCAGCCCCAGCATTTT. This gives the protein CATSPNNQPQHF.

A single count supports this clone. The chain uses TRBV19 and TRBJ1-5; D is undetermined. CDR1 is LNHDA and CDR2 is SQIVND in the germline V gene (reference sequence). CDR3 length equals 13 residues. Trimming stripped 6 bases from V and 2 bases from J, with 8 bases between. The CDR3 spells CASRAIGNQPQHF. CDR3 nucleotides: TGTGCCAGTAGAGCTATAGGCAATCAGCCCCAGCATTTT.

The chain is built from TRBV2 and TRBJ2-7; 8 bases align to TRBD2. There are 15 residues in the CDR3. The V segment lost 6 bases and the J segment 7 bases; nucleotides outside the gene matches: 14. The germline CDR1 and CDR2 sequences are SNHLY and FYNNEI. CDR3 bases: TGTGCCAGCAGCAGAGGAGGAGCGGGGGCGGGGGAGCAGTACTTC. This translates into CASSRGGAGAGEQYF. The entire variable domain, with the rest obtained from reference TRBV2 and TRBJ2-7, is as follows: EPEVTQTPSHQVTQMGQEVILRCVPISNHLYFYWYRQILGQKVEFLVSFYNNEISEKSEIFDDQFSVERPDGSNFTLKIRSTKLEDSAMYFCASSRGGAGAGEQYFGPGTRLTVT.

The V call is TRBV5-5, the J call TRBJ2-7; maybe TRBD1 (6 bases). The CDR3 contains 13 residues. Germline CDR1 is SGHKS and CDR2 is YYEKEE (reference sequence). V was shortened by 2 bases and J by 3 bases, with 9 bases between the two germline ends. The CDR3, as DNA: TGTGCCAGCAGCTTCGGACAGAACTACGAGCAGTACTTC. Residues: CASSFGQNYEQYF.

The CDR3: CASSEGQGPYEQYF. The CDR3 bases are TGTGCCAGCAGCGAGGGACAGGGTCCCTACGAGCAGTACTTC. The rearrangement links TRBV7-3 to TRBJ2-7; 9 nucleotides agree with TRBD1. CDR3 length: 14 residues. V trimming: 5 bases; J trimming: 2 bases; junction bases outside the gene matches: 4. Germline lookup yields CDR1 SGHTA and CDR2 FQGTGA.

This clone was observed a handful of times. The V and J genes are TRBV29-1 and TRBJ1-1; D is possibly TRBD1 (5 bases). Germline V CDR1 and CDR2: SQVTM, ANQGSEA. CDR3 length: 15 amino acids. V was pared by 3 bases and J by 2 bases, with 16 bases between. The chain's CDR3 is CSVDTPDSYNTEAFF. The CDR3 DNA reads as TGCAGCGTTGATACCCCTGACAGCTATAACACTGAAGCTTTCTTT.

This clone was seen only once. CDR3 loop: CAISRGTSGTGDTQYF. CDR3 coding DNA: TGTGCCATCAGCCGCGGGACTAGCGGGACAGGGGATACGCAGTATTTT. J is TRBJ2-3 and V is TRBV10-3; 13 bases fit TRBD2. The CDR3 is 16 residues long. Losses at the gene ends were 6 bases for V and 6 bases for J; bases not matched to a gene: 9. Germline loops: CDR1 ENHRY, CDR2 SYGVKD.

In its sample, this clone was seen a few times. In DNA, the CDR3 is TGCAGCGTAAACGGATACCGGGACAGGGGGAGTTCTGAAGCTTTCTTT. This gives the protein CSVNGYRDRGSSEAFF. V usage is TRBV29-1 and J usage is TRBJ1-1; 11 bases line up with TRBD1. Trimming took 6 bases from V and 6 from J; bases not matched to a gene: 15. CDR1 is SQVTM and CDR2 is ANQGSEA in the germline V gene. The CDR3 runs 16 residues.

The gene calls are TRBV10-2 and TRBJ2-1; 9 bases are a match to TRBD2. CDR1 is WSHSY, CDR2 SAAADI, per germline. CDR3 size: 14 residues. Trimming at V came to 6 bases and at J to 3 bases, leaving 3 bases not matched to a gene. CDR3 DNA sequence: TGCGCCAGCAGCAGGACTAGCGACTACAATGAGCAGTTCTTC. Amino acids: CASSRTSDYNEQFF.

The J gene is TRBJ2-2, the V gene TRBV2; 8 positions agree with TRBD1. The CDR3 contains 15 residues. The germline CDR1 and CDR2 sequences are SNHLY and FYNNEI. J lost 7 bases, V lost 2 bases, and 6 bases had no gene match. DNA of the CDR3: TGTGCCAGCAGTGAAAACCAGGGGGCTAGCGGGGAGCTGTTTTTT. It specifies CASSENQGASGELFF.

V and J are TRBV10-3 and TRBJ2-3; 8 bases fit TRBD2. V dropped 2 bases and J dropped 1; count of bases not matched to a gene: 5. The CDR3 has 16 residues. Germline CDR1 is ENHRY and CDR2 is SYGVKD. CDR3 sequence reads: CAISEISGVRTDTQYF. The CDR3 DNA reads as TGTGCCATCAGTGAGATTAGCGGGGTCCGCACAGATACGCAGTATTTT.

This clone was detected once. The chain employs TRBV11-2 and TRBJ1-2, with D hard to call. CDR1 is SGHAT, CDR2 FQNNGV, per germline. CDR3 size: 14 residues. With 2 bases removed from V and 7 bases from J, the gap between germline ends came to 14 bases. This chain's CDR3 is CASSLPRQEGGYTF. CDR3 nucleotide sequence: TGTGCCAGCAGCTTACCTCGGCAGGAAGGTGGCTACACCTTC. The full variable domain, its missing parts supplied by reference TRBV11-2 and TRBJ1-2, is EAGVAQSPRYKIIEKRQSVAFWCNPISGHATLYWYQQILGQGPKLLIQFQNNGVVDDSQLPKDRFSAERLKGVDSTLKIQPAKLEDSAVYLCASSLPRQEGGYTFGSGTRLTVV.

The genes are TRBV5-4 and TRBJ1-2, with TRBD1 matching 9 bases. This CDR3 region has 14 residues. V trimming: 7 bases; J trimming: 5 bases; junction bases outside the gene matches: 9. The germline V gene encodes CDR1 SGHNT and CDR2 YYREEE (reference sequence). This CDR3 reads CASESRQGGYGYTF. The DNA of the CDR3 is TGTGCCAGCGAATCTCGACAGGGGGGGTATGGCTACACCTTC.

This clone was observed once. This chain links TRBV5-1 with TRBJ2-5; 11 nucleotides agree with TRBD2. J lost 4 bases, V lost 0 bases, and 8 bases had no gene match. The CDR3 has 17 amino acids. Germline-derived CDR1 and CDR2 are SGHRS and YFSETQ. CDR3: CASSLARQTSGIETQYF. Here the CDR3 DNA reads TGCGCCAGCAGCTTGGCCAGACAGACTAGCGGGATAGAGACCCAGTACTTC.

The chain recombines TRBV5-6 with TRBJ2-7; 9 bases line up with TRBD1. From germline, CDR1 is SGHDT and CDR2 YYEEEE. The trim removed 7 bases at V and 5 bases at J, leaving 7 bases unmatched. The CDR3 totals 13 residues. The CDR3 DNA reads TGTGCCAGCCAGGAGTGGACAGGGGACGAGCAGTACTTC. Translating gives CASQEWTGDEQYF. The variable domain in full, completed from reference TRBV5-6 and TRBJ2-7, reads DAGVTQSPTHLIKTRGQQVTLRCSPKSGHDTVSWYQQALGQGPQFIFQYYEEEERQRGNFPDRFSGHQFPNYSSELNVNALLLGDSALYLCASQEWTGDEQYFGPGTRLTVT.

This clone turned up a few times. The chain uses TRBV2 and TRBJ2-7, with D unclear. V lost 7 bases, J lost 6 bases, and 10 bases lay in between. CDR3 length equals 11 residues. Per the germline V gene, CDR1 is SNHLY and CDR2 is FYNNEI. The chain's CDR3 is CASTRVTEQYF. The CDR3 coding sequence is TGTGCCAGCACGCGCGTTACCGAGCAGTACTTC.

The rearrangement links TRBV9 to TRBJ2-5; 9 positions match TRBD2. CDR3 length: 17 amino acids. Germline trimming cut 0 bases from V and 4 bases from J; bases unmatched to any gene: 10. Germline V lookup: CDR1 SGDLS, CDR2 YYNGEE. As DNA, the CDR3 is TGTGCCAGCAGCGTAGGGCCTAGCGGGGTTATTGCAGAGACCCAGTACTTC. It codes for CASSVGPSGVIAETQYF.

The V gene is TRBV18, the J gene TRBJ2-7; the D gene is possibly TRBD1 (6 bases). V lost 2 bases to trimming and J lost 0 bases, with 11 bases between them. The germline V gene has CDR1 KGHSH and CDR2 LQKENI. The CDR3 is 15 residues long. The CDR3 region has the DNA TGTGCCAGCTCACCAACCGACAGGAGCTCCTACGAGCAGTACTTC. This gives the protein CASSPTDRSSYEQYF.

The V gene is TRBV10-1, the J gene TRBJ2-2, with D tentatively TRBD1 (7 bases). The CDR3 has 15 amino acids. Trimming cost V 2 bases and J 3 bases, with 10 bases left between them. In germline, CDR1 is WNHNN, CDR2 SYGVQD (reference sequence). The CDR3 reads CASSEARGDTGELFF. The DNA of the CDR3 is TGCGCCAGCAGTGAGGCCAGGGGGGACACCGGGGAGCTGTTTTTT.

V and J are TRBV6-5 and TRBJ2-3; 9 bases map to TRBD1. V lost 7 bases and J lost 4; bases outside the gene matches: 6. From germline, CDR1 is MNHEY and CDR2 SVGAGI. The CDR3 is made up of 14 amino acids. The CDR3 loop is CASKGQGVPDTQYF. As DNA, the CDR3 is TGTGCCAGCAAGGGACAGGGAGTGCCAGATACGCAGTATTTT.

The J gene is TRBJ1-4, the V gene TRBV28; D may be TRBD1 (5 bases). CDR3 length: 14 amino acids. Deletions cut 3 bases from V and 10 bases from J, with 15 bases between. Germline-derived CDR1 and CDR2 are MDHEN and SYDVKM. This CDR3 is CASSFMVAQGKLFF. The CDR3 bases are TGTGCCAGCAGTTTTATGGTGGCCCAGGGAAAACTGTTTTTT.

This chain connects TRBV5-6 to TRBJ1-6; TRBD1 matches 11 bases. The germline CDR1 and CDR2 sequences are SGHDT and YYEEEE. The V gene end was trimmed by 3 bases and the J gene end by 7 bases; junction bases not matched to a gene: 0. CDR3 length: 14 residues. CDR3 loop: CASSWDRGNSPLHF. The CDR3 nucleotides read TGTGCCAGCAGCTGGGACAGGGGGAATTCACCCCTCCACTTT.

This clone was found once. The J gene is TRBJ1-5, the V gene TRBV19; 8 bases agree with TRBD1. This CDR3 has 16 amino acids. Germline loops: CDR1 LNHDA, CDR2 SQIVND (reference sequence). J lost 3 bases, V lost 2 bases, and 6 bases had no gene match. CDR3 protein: CASSIKTGANNQPQHF. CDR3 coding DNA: TGTGCCAGTAGTATAAAGACAGGGGCGAACAATCAGCCCCAGCATTTT.

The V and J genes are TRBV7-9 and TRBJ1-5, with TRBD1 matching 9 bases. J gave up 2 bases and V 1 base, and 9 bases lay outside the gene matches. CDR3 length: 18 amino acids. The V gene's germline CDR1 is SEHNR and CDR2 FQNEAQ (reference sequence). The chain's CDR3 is CASSLDPPQGARNQPQHF. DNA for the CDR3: TGTGCCAGCAGCTTAGATCCTCCACAGGGGGCTCGCAATCAGCCCCAGCATTTT.

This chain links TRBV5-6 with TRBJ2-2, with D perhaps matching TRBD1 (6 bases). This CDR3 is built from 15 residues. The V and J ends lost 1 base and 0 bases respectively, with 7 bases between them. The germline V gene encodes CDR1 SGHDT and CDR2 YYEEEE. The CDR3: CASSLPGANTGELFF. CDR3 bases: TGTGCCAGCAGCTTGCCAGGGGCGAACACCGGGGAGCTGTTTTTT.